This T cell receptor (beta chain) was identified in a study of cytomegalovirus exposure and HLA in healthy donors. Looking at the study overall: Earlier findings included approximately 120 million unique TCR beta sequences obtained from about 180 million T cells.

Notes on the study in general: Previous analysis showed most TCR beta V segments were productive about 90% or about 30% of the time. An ancestry cluster, one associated with Asian ancestry, reportedly showed fewer N-insertions than the approximately 660-donor mean in a later analysis. A few CMV-associated chains proved CMV antigen-specific in vitro.

The PCR employed 60 Vbeta primers together with 13 Jbeta primers. Some clones are missing from TCRdb's copy, which holds only in-frame ones; the method was immunoSEQ multiplex PCR. The table shows tens of thousands of clones, with 67% occurring only once. A note on this clone: Antigen unknown.

Sequenced sample: PBMCs. The receptor was isolated from a man aged 25 to 40 in good health and CMV-seronegative.

The CDR3 coding sequence is TGCGCCAGCAGCCCCGTAGCGGGAAGCACAGATACGCAGTATTTT. Residues: CASSPVAGSTDTQYF. The chain combines TRBV5-1 with TRBJ2-3; TRBD2 agrees at 8 bases. Germline lookup yields CDR1 SGHRS and CDR2 YFSETQ. The CDR3 is 15 amino acids. The V segment lost 4 bases and the J segment 0 bases; nucleotides outside the gene matches: 4.